This is a list of T cell receptor beta chains from one sample in a study of Ad26.COV2.S vaccination and SARS-CoV-2 variants. Assay: immunoSEQ multiplex PCR; the TCRdb copy retains only in-frame clones and omits some. The sample records about 370,000 clones, about nine tenths being singletons. The sequencing here drew on peripheral blood, taken in a trial of Ad26.COV2.S vaccine versus placebo. These receptors all come from a person between 18 and 65 years old who received the Ad26.COV2.S COVID-19 vaccine or a placebo. CDR3s include the opening cysteine and the closing phenylalanine or tryptophan. The D gene is left open where the match is weak. The size entry is marked missing in some rows and otherwise reads once, few, many or a size class.

clone size: .
V gene: TRBV3-1/TRBV3-2
D gene: .
J gene: TRBJ2-7
CDR3 protein: CASSQLEGSYEQYF
CDR3 DNA: TGTGCCAGCAGCCAGCTCGAGGGGTCATACGAGCAGTACTTC

clone size: .
V gene: TRBV28
D gene: TRBD1
J gene: TRBJ1-5
CDR3 protein: CASSPTGRGNQPQHF
CDR3 DNA: TGTGCCAGCAGTCCGACAGGGAGAGGCAATCAGCCCCAGCATTTT

clone size: .
V gene: TRBV28
D gene: TRBD2
J gene: TRBJ2-7
CDR3 protein: CASSKAGGLYEQYF
CDR3 DNA: TGTGCCAGCAGTAAGGCGGGAGGACTCTACGAGCAGTACTTC

clone size: .
V gene: TRBV10-3
D gene: .
J gene: TRBJ2-1
CDR3 protein: CAISESTLNEQFF
CDR3 DNA: TGTGCCATCAGTGAGTCGACCCTCAATGAGCAGTTCTTC

clone size: .
V gene: TRBV5-4
D gene: TRBD1
J gene: TRBJ2-2
CDR3 protein: CASSLESPRQGSTGELFF
CDR3 DNA: TGTGCCAGCAGCTTGGAATCCCCGAGACAGGGAAGCACCGGGGAGCTGTTTTTT

clone size: .
V gene: TRBV28
D gene: .
J gene: TRBJ2-7
CDR3 protein: CATRYLGRPYEQYF
CDR3 DNA: TGTGCCACCCGTTACTTGGGGAGGCCCTACGAGCAGTACTTC

clone size: .
V gene: TRBV15
D gene: .
J gene: TRBJ1-1
CDR3 protein: CATSRDPFNTEAFF
CDR3 DNA: TGTGCCACCAGCAGAGACCCTTTCAACACTGAAGCTTTCTTT

clone size: .
V gene: TRBV11-2
D gene: .
J gene: TRBJ2-5
CDR3 protein: CASSPTGYQETQYF
CDR3 DNA: TGTGCCAGCAGCCCCACAGGGTACCAAGAGACCCAGTACTTC

clone size: .
V gene: TRBV28
D gene: .
J gene: TRBJ2-7
CDR3 protein: CASSLWEPYEQYF
CDR3 DNA: TGTGCCAGCAGTCTCTGGGAACCCTACGAGCAGTACTTC

clone size: .
V gene: TRBV11-2
D gene: TRBD2
J gene: TRBJ2-7
CDR3 protein: CASSFGGSWFYEQYF
CDR3 DNA: TGTGCCAGCAGCTTCGGCGGGAGTTGGTTCTACGAGCAGTACTTC

clone size: .
V gene: TRBV10-3
D gene: TRBD1
J gene: TRBJ2-2
CDR3 protein: CAIRKGTGAHTGELFF
CDR3 DNA: TGTGCCATCAGAAAAGGGACAGGGGCTCACACCGGGGAGCTGTTTTTT

clone size: few
V gene: TRBV28
D gene: TRBD2
J gene: TRBJ2-2
CDR3 protein: CASSSSGGTGELFF
CDR3 DNA: TGTGCCAGCAGTTCTAGCGGGGGCACCGGGGAGCTGTTTTTT

clone size: .
V gene: TRBV6-6
D gene: .
J gene: TRBJ2-7
CDR3 protein: CASSWGDLYEQYF
CDR3 DNA: TGTGCCAGCAGTTGGGGGGACTTATACGAGCAGTACTTC

clone size: .
V gene: TRBV13
D gene: TRBD2
J gene: TRBJ2-7
CDR3 protein: CASSLGTPGGAYEQYF
CDR3 DNA: TGTGCCAGCAGCTTAGGGACCCCGGGGGGTGCCTACGAGCAGTACTTC

clone size: .
V gene: TRBV5-1
D gene: TRBD1
J gene: TRBJ2-1
CDR3 protein: CASSSSGTGNNEQFF
CDR3 DNA: TGCGCCAGCAGCTCTTCCGGGACAGGGAACAATGAGCAGTTCTTC

clone size: .
V gene: TRBV4-2
D gene: TRBD2
J gene: TRBJ2-3
CDR3 protein: CASSHLTSGSADTQYF
CDR3 DNA: TGTGCCAGCAGCCACCTGACTAGCGGGAGCGCAGATACGCAGTATTTT

clone size: once
V gene: TRBV3-1/TRBV3-2
D gene: .
J gene: TRBJ2-3
CDR3 protein: CASSRSVPDTQYF
CDR3 DNA: TGTGCCAGCAGTAGGAGCGTTCCAGATACGCAGTATTTT

clone size: once
V gene: TRBV6-5
D gene: .
J gene: TRBJ2-7
CDR3 protein: CASGLNYYEQYF
CDR3 DNA: TGTGCCAGCGGCCTCAATTACTACGAGCAGTACTTC

clone size: .
V gene: TRBV5-1
D gene: TRBD2
J gene: TRBJ2-1
CDR3 protein: CASSSSGAPYNEQFF
CDR3 DNA: TGCGCCAGCAGTAGTAGCGGGGCACCCTACAATGAGCAGTTCTTC

clone size: .
V gene: TRBV2
D gene: TRBD1
J gene: TRBJ1-5
CDR3 protein: CASSLDRGYSNQPQHF
CDR3 DNA: TGTGCCAGCAGCTTAGACAGGGGGTATAGCAATCAGCCCCAGCATTTT

clone size: .
V gene: TRBV28
D gene: .
J gene: TRBJ2-5
CDR3 protein: CASSLEETQYF
CDR3 DNA: TGTGCCAGCAGTTTGGAAGAGACCCAGTACTTC

clone size: .
V gene: TRBV3-1/TRBV3-2
D gene: TRBD1
J gene: TRBJ2-1
CDR3 protein: CASSRQGVSSYNEQFF
CDR3 DNA: TGTGCCAGCAGCCGACAGGGGGTAAGCTCCTACAATGAGCAGTTCTTC

clone size: .
V gene: TRBV4-2
D gene: TRBD2
J gene: TRBJ2-3
CDR3 protein: CASSRAAAGGPTDTQYF
CDR3 DNA: TGTGCCAGCAGCCGGGCAGCAGCGGGAGGCCCCACAGATACGCAGTATTTT

clone size: .
V gene: TRBV6-5
D gene: .
J gene: TRBJ1-4
CDR3 protein: CASSSKGSLGEKLFF
CDR3 DNA: TGTGCCAGCAGTTCCAAAGGGTCCTTGGGGGAAAAACTGTTTTTT

clone size: .
V gene: TRBV15
D gene: .
J gene: TRBJ1-1
CDR3 protein: CATSRDWRLLNTEAFF
CDR3 DNA: TGTGCCACCAGCAGAGATTGGCGGCTTCTGAACACTGAAGCTTTCTTT

clone size: .
V gene: TRBV4-1
D gene: .
J gene: TRBJ2-3
CDR3 protein: CASSQEKGGNTDTQYF
CDR3 DNA: TGCGCCAGCAGCCAAGAGAAGGGCGGGAACACAGATACGCAGTATTTT

clone size: .
V gene: TRBV9
D gene: TRBD2
J gene: TRBJ2-1
CDR3 protein: CASSPSGSSYNEQFF
CDR3 DNA: TGTGCCAGCAGCCCCAGCGGGAGTTCCTACAATGAGCAGTTCTTC

clone size: once
V gene: TRBV5-6
D gene: .
J gene: TRBJ2-6
CDR3 protein: CASSPLRTGANVLTF
CDR3 DNA: TGTGCCAGCAGCCCCCTAAGGACTGGGGCCAACGTCCTGACTTTC

clone size: .
V gene: TRBV7-3
D gene: .
J gene: TRBJ2-1
CDR3 protein: CASSSAGWVGNEQFF
CDR3 DNA: TGTGCCAGCAGCTCGGCTGGGTGGGTCGGAAATGAGCAGTTCTTC

clone size: few
V gene: TRBV10-3
D gene: TRBD2
J gene: TRBJ2-3
CDR3 protein: CGSSGSSTDTQYF
CDR3 DNA: TGTGGATCTAGCGGGAGTTCGACAGATACGCAGTATTTT

clone size: once
V gene: TRBV6-5
D gene: TRBD1
J gene: TRBJ1-2
CDR3 protein: CASSSTGTGVNYGYTF
CDR3 DNA: TGTGCCAGCAGTTCAACCGGGACAGGGGTCAACTATGGCTACACCTTC

clone size: .
V gene: TRBV6-5
D gene: TRBD1
J gene: TRBJ1-1
CDR3 protein: CASSVTQGASEAFF
CDR3 DNA: TGTGCCAGCAGCGTGACTCAGGGGGCATCCGAAGCTTTCTTT

clone size: .
V gene: TRBV12-3/TRBV12-4
D gene: .
J gene: TRBJ2-5
CDR3 protein: CASSLRVQETQYF
CDR3 DNA: TGTGCCAGCAGTTTGCGAGTCCAAGAGACCCAGTACTTC

clone size: .
V gene: TRBV7-8
D gene: .
J gene: TRBJ2-7
CDR3 protein: CASKSGTLEQYF
CDR3 DNA: TGTGCCAGCAAATCTGGTACTCTCGAGCAGTACTTC

clone size: few
V gene: TRBV30
D gene: .
J gene: TRBJ1-1
CDR3 protein: CAWRSDYTEAFF
CDR3 DNA: TGTGCCTGGAGATCTGACTACACTGAAGCTTTCTTT

clone size: .
V gene: TRBV7-2
D gene: .
J gene: TRBJ1-5
CDR3 protein: CASSLEGSYSNQPQHF
CDR3 DNA: TGTGCCAGCAGCTTAGAGGGGTCATATAGCAATCAGCCCCAGCATTTT

clone size: .
V gene: TRBV7-2
D gene: .
J gene: TRBJ2-7
CDR3 protein: CASSLEPGTYEQYF
CDR3 DNA: TGTGCCAGCAGCTTAGAGCCAGGGACCTACGAGCAGTACTTC